The clone carrying this TCR beta chain came up once. The antigen is undetermined. PCR amplification relied on 60 Vbeta primers (plus 13 Jbeta primers). This table comes from immunoSEQ multiplex PCR, and its TCRdb copy is limited to in-frame clones, with some not included. The table shows about 100,000 clones, with around three quarters occurring only once. This record belongs to a study of cytomegalovirus exposure and HLA in healthy donors. The CDR3 loop spans 10 amino acids. CDR1 SNHLY and CDR2 FYNNEI come from the germline V gene. General observations from the study: Cytomegalovirus status, reportedly, was diagnosed with high specificity and sensitivity by the classifier.

The clonotype was recovered from a man aged 25 to 40 in good health and CMV-seronegative. The sample was PBMCs. V and J are TRBV2 and TRBJ2-5; D gene uncertain. The J call may be wrong; the DNA end is better matched by TRBJ2-7. The CDR3 region has the DNA TGTGCCAGCAGTGTCTACGAGCAGTACTTC. Residues: CASSVYEQYF.